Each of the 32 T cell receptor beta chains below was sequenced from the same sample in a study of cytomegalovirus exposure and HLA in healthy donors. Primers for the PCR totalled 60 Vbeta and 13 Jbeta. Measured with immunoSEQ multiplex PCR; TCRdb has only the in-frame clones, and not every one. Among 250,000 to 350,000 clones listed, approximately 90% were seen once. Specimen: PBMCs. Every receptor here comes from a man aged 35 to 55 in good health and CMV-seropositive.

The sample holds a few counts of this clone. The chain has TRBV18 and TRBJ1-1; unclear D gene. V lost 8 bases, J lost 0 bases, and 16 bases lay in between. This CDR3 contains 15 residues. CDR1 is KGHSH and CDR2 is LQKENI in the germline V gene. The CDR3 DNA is TGTGCCAGCCTACCACCGTCCAGTTTGAACACTGAAGCTTTCTTT. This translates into CASLPPSSLNTEAFF.

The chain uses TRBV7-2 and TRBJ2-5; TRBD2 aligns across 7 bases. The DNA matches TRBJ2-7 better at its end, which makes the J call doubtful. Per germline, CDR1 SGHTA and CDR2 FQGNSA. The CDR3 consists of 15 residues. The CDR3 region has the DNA TGTGCCAGCAGCTTAGCTAGCGGGCGCTCCTACGAGCAGTACTTC. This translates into CASSLASGRSYEQYF.

The CDR3 region is CASSPRTSSTGELFF. The DNA for the CDR3 is TGTGCCAGCAGCCCACGGACTAGCAGCACCGGGGAGCTGTTTTTT. This chain uses TRBV7-9 with TRBJ2-2; TRBD2 agrees at 8 bases. This CDR3 region has 15 residues. From germline, CDR1 is SEHNR and CDR2 FQNEAQ (reference sequence). Trimming removed 5 bases from V and 4 bases from J; junction bases left unmatched: 6.

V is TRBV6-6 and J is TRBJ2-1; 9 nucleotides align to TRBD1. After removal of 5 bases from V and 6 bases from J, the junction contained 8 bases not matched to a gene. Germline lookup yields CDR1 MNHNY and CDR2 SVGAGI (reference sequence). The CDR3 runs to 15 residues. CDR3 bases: TGTGCCAGCAGTGGACGGGACAGGGCTGGCAATGAGCAGTTCTTC. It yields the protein CASSGRDRAGNEQFF.

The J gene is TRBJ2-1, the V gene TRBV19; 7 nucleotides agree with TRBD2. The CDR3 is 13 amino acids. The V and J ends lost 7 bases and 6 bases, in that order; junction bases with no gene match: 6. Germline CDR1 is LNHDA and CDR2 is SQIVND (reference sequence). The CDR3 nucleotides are TGTGCCAGTAAAGGTCCGGGGGGCAATGAGCAGTTCTTC. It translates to CASKGPGGNEQFF.

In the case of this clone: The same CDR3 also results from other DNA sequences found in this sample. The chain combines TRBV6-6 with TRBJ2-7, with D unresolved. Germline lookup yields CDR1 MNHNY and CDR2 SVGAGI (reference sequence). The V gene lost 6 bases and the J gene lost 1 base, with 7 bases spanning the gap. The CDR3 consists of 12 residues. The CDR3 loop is CASSPGSYEQYF. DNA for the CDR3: TGTGCCAGCAGCCCCGGGTCCTACGAGCAGTACTTC.

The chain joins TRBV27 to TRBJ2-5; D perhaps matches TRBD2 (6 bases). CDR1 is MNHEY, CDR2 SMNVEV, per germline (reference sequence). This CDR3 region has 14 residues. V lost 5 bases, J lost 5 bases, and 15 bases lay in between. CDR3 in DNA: TGTGCCAGCAGTGAAAGAGGAGGGCTGGAGACCCAGTACTTC. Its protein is CASSERGGLETQYF.

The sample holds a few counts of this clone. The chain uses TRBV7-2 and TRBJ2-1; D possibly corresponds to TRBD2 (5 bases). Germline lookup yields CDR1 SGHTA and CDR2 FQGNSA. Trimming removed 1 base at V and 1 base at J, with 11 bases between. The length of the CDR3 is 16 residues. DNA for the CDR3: TGTGCCAGCAGCTTAGAGAGGGTCGGGTCCTACAATGAGCAGTTCTTC. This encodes CASSLERVGSYNEQFF. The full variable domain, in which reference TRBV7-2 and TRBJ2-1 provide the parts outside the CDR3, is GAGVSQSPSNKVTEKGKDVELRCDPISGHTALYWYRQSLGQGLEFLIYFQGNSAPDKSGLPSDRFSAERTGGSVSTLTIQRTQQEDSAVYLCASSLERVGSYNEQFFGPGTRLTVL.

The CDR3: CASSQDRGDSSYEQYF. The CDR3 bases are TGCGCCAGCAGCCAAGATAGGGGGGACAGTTCCTACGAGCAGTACTTC. The chain is built from TRBV4-3 and TRBJ2-7; D possibly corresponds to TRBD1 (7 bases). Trimming cost V 0 bases and J 1 base, with 13 bases left between them. CDR3 length equals 16 residues. Germline V gene lookup returns CDR1 LGHNA and CDR2 YSLEER.

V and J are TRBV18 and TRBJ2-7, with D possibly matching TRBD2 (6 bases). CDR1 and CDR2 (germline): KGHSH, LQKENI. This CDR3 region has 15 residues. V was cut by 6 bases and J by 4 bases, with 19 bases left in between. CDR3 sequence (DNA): TGTGCCAGCTCCGCCGACACAGGAGGGTATTACGAGCAGTACTTC. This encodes CASSADTGGYYEQYF.

The CDR3 DNA is TGTGCCAGCAATTATCAGGCGAACACCGGGGAGCTGTTTTTT. It is translated as CASNYQANTGELFF. The V gene is TRBV2, the J gene TRBJ2-2; D gene uncertain. In germline, CDR1 is SNHLY, CDR2 FYNNEI. The ends were cut back, 7 bases at V and 0 bases at J, with 9 bases in the middle. This CDR3 spans 14 amino acids.

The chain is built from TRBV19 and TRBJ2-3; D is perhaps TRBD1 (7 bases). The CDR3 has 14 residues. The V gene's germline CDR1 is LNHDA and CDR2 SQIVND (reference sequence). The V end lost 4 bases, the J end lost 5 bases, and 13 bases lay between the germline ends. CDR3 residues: CASSTSGGLDTQYF. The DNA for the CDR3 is TGTGCCAGTAGTACATCAGGGGGACTAGATACGCAGTATTTT.

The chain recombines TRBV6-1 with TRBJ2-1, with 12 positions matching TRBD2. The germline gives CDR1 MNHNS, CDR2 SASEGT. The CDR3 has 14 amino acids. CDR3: CASGLAGGYNEQFF. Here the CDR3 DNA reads TGTGCTTCGGGGCTAGCGGGAGGGTACAATGAGCAGTTCTTC.

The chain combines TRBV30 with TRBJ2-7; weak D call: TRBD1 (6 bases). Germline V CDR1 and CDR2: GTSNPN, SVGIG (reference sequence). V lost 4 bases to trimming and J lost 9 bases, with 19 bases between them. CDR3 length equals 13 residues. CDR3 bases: TGTGCCTGGAATGACAGGCCCCTTGGTGGGCAGTACTTC. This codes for CAWNDRPLGGQYF.

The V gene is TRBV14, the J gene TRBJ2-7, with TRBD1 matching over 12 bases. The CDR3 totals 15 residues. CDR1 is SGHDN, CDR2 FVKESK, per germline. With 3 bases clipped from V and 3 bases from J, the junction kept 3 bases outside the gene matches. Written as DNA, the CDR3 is TGTGCCAGCAGCCACGGGACAGGGGGCTTCTACGAGCAGTACTTC. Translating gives CASSHGTGGFYEQYF.

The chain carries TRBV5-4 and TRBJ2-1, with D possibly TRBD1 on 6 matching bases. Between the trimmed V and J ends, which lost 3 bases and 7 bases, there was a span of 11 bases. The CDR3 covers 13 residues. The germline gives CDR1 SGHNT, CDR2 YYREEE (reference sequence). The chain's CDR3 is CASSSVQGNEQFF. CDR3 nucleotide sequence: TGTGCCAGCAGCTCCGTACAGGGTAATGAGCAGTTCTTC.

The CDR3 coding sequence is TGCGCCAGCTCACAGGGGACGGCGGACACTGAAGCTTTCTTT. Translation: CASSQGTADTEAFF. The chain has TRBV5-1 and TRBJ1-1, with 7 bases aligning to TRBD1. V lost 7 bases, J lost 3 bases, and 9 bases stayed unmatched. CDR3 length equals 14 residues. In germline, CDR1 is SGHRS, CDR2 YFSETQ.

The CDR3 here is CASKKPGAPGEQYF. DNA of the CDR3: TGTGCCAGCAAAAAGCCAGGGGCCCCTGGCGAGCAGTACTTC. This rearrangement joins TRBV6-5 to TRBJ2-7; TRBD1 might be the D (6 bases). This CDR3 is built from 14 residues. V lost 7 bases to trimming and J lost 6 bases, with 19 bases between them. Germline lookup yields CDR1 MNHEY and CDR2 SVGAGI.

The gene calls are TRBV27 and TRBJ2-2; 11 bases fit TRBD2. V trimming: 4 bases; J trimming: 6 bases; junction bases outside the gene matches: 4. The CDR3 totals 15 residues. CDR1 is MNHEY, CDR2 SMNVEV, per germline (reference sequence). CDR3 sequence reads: CASSSPGLAAGELFF. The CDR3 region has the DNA TGTGCCAGCAGTTCACCGGGACTAGCGGCCGGGGAGCTGTTTTTT.

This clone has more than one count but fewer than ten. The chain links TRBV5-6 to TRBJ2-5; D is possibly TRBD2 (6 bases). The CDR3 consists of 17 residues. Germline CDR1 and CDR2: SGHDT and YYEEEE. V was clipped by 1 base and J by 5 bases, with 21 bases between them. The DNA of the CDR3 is TGTGCCAGCAGCTTGTATGGAGGGGCAAGGGTGTTGGAGACCCAGTACTTC. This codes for CASSLYGGARVLETQYF.

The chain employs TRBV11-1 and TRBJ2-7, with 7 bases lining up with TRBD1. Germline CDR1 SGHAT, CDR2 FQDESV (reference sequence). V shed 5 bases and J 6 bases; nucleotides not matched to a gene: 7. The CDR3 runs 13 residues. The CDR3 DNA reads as TGTGCCAGCAGCCCAGGGGGACAGCTCGAGCAGTACTTC. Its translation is CASSPGGQLEQYF.

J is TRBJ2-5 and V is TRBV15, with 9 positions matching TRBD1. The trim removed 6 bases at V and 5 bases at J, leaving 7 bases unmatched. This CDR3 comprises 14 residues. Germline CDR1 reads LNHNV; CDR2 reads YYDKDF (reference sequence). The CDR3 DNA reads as TGTGCCACCAGTCCACAGGGGGCGGTGGAGACCCAGTACTTC. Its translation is CATSPQGAVETQYF.

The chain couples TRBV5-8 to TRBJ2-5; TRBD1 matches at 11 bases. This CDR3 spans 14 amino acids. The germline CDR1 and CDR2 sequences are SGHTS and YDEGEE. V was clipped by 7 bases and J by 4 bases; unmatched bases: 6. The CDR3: CASRRTGGLETQYF. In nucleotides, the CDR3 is TGTGCCAGCCGACGGACAGGGGGCTTAGAGACCCAGTACTTC.

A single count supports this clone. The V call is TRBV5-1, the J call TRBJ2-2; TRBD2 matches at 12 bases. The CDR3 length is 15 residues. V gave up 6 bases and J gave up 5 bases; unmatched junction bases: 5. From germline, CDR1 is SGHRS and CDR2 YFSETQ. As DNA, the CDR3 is TGCGCCAGCATCCTGACTAGCGGGAGTACCGGGGAGCTGTTTTTT. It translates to CASILTSGSTGELFF.

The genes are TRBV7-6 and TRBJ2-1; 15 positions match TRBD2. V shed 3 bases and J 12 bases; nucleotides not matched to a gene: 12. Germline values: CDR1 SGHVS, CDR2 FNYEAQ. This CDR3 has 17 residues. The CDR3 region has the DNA TGTGCCAGCAGCTTTAAAAGGGGACTAGCGGGAGGTAATTTGCAGTTCTTC. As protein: CASSFKRGLAGGNLQFF.

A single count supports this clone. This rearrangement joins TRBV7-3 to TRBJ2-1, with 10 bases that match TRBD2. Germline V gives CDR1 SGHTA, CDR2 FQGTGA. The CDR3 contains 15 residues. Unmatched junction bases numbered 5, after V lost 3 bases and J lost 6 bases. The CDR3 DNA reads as TGTGCCAGCAGCTTTCCACTAGCGGGAACCAATGAGCAGTTCTTC. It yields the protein CASSFPLAGTNEQFF.

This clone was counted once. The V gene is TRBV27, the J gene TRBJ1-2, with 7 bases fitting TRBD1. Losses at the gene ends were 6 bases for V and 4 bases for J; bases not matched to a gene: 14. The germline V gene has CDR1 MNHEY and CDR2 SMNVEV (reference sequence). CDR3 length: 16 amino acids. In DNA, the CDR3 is TGTGCCAGCAGGTGGCAGGGGGGTACCCCTGGCTATGGCTACACCTTC. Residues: CASRWQGGTPGYGYTF.

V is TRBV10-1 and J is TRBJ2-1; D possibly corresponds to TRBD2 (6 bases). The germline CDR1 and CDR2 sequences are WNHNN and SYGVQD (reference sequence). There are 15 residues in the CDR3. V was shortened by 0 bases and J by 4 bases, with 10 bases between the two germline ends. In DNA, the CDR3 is TGCGCCAGCAGTGAGTCCGAGGGACTTTACAATGAGCAGTTCTTC. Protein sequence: CASSESEGLYNEQFF.

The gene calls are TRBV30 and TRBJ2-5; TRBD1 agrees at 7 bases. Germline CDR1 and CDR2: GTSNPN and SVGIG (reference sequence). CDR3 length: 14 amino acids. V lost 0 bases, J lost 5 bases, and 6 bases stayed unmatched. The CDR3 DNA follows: TGTGCCTGGAGTGTGACAGGGTCTGAGGAGACCCAGTACTTC. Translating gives CAWSVTGSEETQYF.

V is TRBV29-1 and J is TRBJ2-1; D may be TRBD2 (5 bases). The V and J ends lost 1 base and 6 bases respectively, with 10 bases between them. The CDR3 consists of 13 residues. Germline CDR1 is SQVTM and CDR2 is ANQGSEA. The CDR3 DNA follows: TGCAGCGTTGAAGTGCGGGCGGGCAATGAGCAGTTCTTC. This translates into CSVEVRAGNEQFF.

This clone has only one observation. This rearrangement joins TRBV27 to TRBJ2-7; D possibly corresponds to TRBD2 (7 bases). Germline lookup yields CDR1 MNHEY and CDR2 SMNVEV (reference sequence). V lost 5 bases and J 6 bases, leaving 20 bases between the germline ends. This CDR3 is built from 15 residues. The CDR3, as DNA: TGTGCCAGCAGTCCGAGGTGGGGGGGCGCCTTCGAGCAGTACTTC. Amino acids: CASSPRWGGAFEQYF.

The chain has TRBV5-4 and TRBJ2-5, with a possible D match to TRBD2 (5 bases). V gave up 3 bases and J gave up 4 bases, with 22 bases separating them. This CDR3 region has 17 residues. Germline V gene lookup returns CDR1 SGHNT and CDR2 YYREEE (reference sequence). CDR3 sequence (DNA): TGTGCCAGCAGCTCGGAAAACGGGATGGTGGGTCGAGAGACCCAGTACTTC. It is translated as CASSSENGMVGRETQYF.